The clone carrying this TCR beta chain was detected only a few times. This entry is derived from a study of beta chain features in type 1 diabetes. The germline V gene encodes CDR1 MNHEY and CDR2 SMNVEV (reference sequence). The CDR3 covers 14 residues. V was cut by 5 bases and J by 3 bases, with 11 bases left in between. Expressed TCRB transcripts were sequenced because the entire RNA isolate underwent reverse transcription. Sequencing was performed with immunoSEQ multiplex PCR; in TCRdb, only in-frame clones are kept and a portion is missing. The table shows about 150,000 clones, with under 60% occurring only once.

The TCR comes from a man between 18 and 29 years old in good health. The chain employs TRBV27 and TRBJ1-3; D gene uncertain. The sequenced sample was Tregs from blood. CDR3 nucleotides: TGTGCCAGCAGTGCTAGCTGGGGTGGAAACACCATATATTTT. It encodes CASSASWGGNTIYF.